Below, 28 T cell receptor beta chains from the same sample are listed, as sequenced in a study of OX40 agonist ivuxolimab in advanced cancers. Assay used: immunoSEQ multiplex PCR; TCRdb lists only in-frame clones, some missing. The data show more than 90,000 clones, 70% to 85% seen once. The sample consisted of CD4+ or CD8+ T cells sorted from blood, taken in a trial of the OX40 agonist ivuxolimab. The receptors stem from an adult with an advanced solid tumor such as melanoma, head and neck, liver or kidney cancer.

The genes are TRBV7-2 and TRBJ2-7, with D maybe TRBD2 (6 bases). V was pared by 5 bases and J by 0 bases, with 17 bases between. Germline CDR1 is SGHTA and CDR2 is FQGNSA. This CDR3 is built from 16 residues. The CDR3 coding sequence is TGTGCCAGCAGCACAGTTGGGAGCGGGTTCTCCTACGAGCAGTACTTC. As protein: CASSTVGSGFSYEQYF.

This chain uses TRBV6-4 with TRBJ2-5, with 9 bases aligning to TRBD1. Germline values: CDR1 MRHNA, CDR2 SNTAGT. J was trimmed by 2 bases and V by 6 bases; bases with no gene match: 4. The CDR3 length is 14 residues. The CDR3 sequence: CASRADRGQETQYF. The CDR3 DNA follows: TGTGCCAGCAGGGCGGACAGGGGTCAAGAGACCCAGTACTTC.

V gene TRBV5-1 combines with J gene TRBJ1-1; unclear D gene. Trimming stripped 4 bases from V and 4 bases from J, with 14 bases between. Per the germline V gene, CDR1 is SGHRS and CDR2 is YFSETQ. This CDR3 is built from 14 residues. Here the CDR3 DNA reads TGCGCCAGCAGCCGGGAGGGTGGGAGCACTGAAGCTTTCTTT. The encoded protein is CASSREGGSTEAFF. The full variable domain, completed using reference TRBV5-1 and TRBJ1-1, is KAGVTQTPRYLIKTRGQQVTLSCSPISGHRSVSWYQQTPGQGLQFLFEYFSETQRNKGNFPGRFSGRQFSNSRSEMNVSTLELGDSALYLCASSREGGSTEAFFGQGTRLTVV.

The chain recombines TRBV28 with TRBJ1-5, with TRBD1 as a possible D gene (5 bases). CDR1 and CDR2 from the germline V gene are MDHEN and SYDVKM. Trimming took 3 bases from V and 4 from J, leaving 16 bases between them. The CDR3 totals 16 residues. CDR3 loop: CASSLPVGRENQPQHF. The CDR3 DNA reads TGTGCCAGCAGTTTGCCCGTCGGCAGGGAGAATCAGCCCCAGCATTTT.

This chain links TRBV29-1 with TRBJ1-1; D is ambiguous. The CDR3 loop spans 13 amino acids. CDR1 and CDR2 (germline): SQVTM, ANQGSEA. V lost 4 bases to trimming and J lost 2 bases, with 11 bases between them. CDR3 residues: CSVGWQTNTEAFF. CDR3 DNA sequence: TGCAGCGTTGGTTGGCAGACAAACACTGAAGCTTTCTTT.

The chain uses TRBV9 and TRBJ1-1; no clear D gene. Germline CDR1 and CDR2: SGDLS and YYNGEE. CDR3 length: 14 amino acids. Trimming took off 0 bases at V and 4 bases at J, with 10 bases between the two ends. For the CDR3, the DNA is TGTGCCAGCAGCGTAGCTCTAGTGGGCACTGAAGCTTTCTTT. Amino acid sequence: CASSVALVGTEAFF.

The chain combines TRBV5-1 with TRBJ2-4; tentative D call: TRBD1 (5 bases). The CDR3 extends over 14 amino acids. Trimming took 0 bases from V and 4 from J, leaving 8 bases between them. Germline V gives CDR1 SGHRS, CDR2 YFSETQ. DNA of the CDR3: TGCGCCAGCAGCTTGGCACAGGCTAAAAACATTCAGTACTTC. This sequence encodes CASSLAQAKNIQYF. The full variable domain, its missing parts supplied by reference TRBV5-1 and TRBJ2-4, is KAGVTQTPRYLIKTRGQQVTLSCSPISGHRSVSWYQQTPGQGLQFLFEYFSETQRNKGNFPGRFSGRQFSNSRSEMNVSTLELGDSALYLCASSLAQAKNIQYFGAGTRLSVL.

The chain has TRBV7-2 and TRBJ1-2, with 9 bases that match TRBD1. Germline CDR1 reads SGHTA; CDR2 reads FQGNSA. V gave up 3 bases and J gave up 5 bases; unmatched junction bases: 4. CDR3 length: 14 amino acids. CDR3 region: CASSFDRGRYGYTF. In nucleotides, the CDR3 is TGTGCCAGCAGCTTCGACAGGGGGAGGTATGGCTACACCTTC.

The chain couples TRBV6-5 to TRBJ2-7; 8 bases align to TRBD1. Germline V gives CDR1 MNHEY, CDR2 SVGAGI. The CDR3 has 13 amino acids. The V segment lost 8 bases and the J segment 2 bases; nucleotides outside the gene matches: 5. The CDR3, as DNA: TGTGCCAGCTTCATGACAGGGGCCTACGAGCAGTACTTC. Its translation is CASFMTGAYEQYF.

This rearrangement joins TRBV7-2 to TRBJ1-6; no firm D call. Trimming left V 1 base short and J 10 bases short, with 14 bases between. The germline V gene encodes CDR1 SGHTA and CDR2 FQGNSA. The CDR3 is 15 residues long. CDR3 nucleotides: TGTGCCAGCAGCTTAGTTGGCAGCCCCGCGTCACCCCTCCACTTT. Protein product: CASSLVGSPASPLHF.

This rearrangement joins TRBV30 to TRBJ2-3, with a weak D call TRBD2 (6 bases). The CDR3 is 12 amino acids. The germline CDR1 and CDR2 sequences are GTSNPN and SVGIG (reference sequence). The ends were cut back, 5 bases at V and 4 bases at J, with 10 bases in the middle. CDR3 sequence (DNA): TGTGCCTGGGGTGGAGGGTCAGATACGCAGTATTTT. Its protein is CAWGGGSDTQYF.

This clone was counted a single time. The chain carries TRBV6-6 and TRBJ1-3; tentatively, D is TRBD1 (6 bases). Germline CDR1 is MNHNY and CDR2 is SVGAGI (reference sequence). V lost 6 bases to trimming and J lost 0 bases, with 9 bases between them. This CDR3 has 14 residues. The CDR3 DNA reads as TGTGCCAGCAGCTTGGACAGCTCTGGAAACACCATATATTTT. Protein product: CASSLDSSGNTIYF.

The rearrangement joins TRBV5-1 to TRBJ1-6; D is perhaps TRBD1 (6 bases). The length of the CDR3 is 15 residues. Trimming took off 3 bases at V and 5 bases at J, with 12 bases between the two ends. Germline CDR1 is SGHRS and CDR2 is YFSETQ. CDR3 in amino acids: CASSWGGHNNSPLHF. The CDR3 coding sequence is TGCGCCAGCAGCTGGGGGGGACATAATAATTCACCCCTCCACTTT.

This chain joins TRBV4-2 and TRBJ1-5; D gene uncertain. Germline V gives CDR1 LGHNA, CDR2 YNFKEQ. The V and J ends lost 0 bases and 6 bases respectively, with 6 bases between them. The CDR3 covers 13 residues. In DNA form, the CDR3 reads TGTGCCAGCAGCCAAGATAAGGCTCAGCCCCAGCATTTT. It codes for CASSQDKAQPQHF.

This chain joins TRBV5-4 and TRBJ2-7; TRBD2 matches at 10 bases. The V and J ends lost 0 bases and 4 bases, in that order; junction bases with no gene match: 4. Germline CDR1 and CDR2: SGHNT and YYREEE (reference sequence). CDR3 length: 15 amino acids. CDR3 protein: CASSLGLAGVYEQYF. CDR3 in DNA: TGTGCCAGCAGCTTGGGGCTAGCGGGAGTGTACGAGCAGTACTTC.

This chain joins TRBV5-1 and TRBJ2-7; tentative D call: TRBD1 (6 bases). Germline lookup yields CDR1 SGHRS and CDR2 YFSETQ. The length of the CDR3 is 14 residues. Trimming took 4 bases from V and 7 from J, leaving 18 bases between them. The CDR3 DNA reads as TGCGCCAGCAGCCGTGATCAGGGGTCGGGGGAGCAGTACTTC. Translating gives CASSRDQGSGEQYF. The entire variable domain, with the rest obtained from reference TRBV5-1 and TRBJ2-7, is as follows: KAGVTQTPRYLIKTRGQQVTLSCSPISGHRSVSWYQQTPGQGLQFLFEYFSETQRNKGNFPGRFSGRQFSNSRSEMNVSTLELGDSALYLCASSRDQGSGEQYFGPGTRLTVT.

This chain uses TRBV20-1 with TRBJ2-1; D perhaps matches TRBD2 (5 bases). The length of the CDR3 is 11 residues. Per the germline V gene, CDR1 is DFQATT and CDR2 is SNEGSKA (reference sequence). Deletions cut 0 bases from V and 9 bases from J, with 6 bases between. Here the CDR3 DNA reads TGCAGTGCTAGAGATGGGAGTGAGCAGTTCTTC. Translating it yields CSARDGSEQFF.

This clone was seen once. The genes are TRBV7-2 and TRBJ1-5; D is unresolved. The CDR3 has 15 amino acids. V lost 3 bases and J 4 bases, leaving 13 bases between the germline ends. Germline V lookup: CDR1 SGHTA, CDR2 FQGNSA. CDR3 protein: CASSFSRGENQPQHF. CDR3 coding DNA: TGTGCCAGCAGCTTTTCTCGTGGAGAGAATCAGCCCCAGCATTTT.

The chain couples TRBV6-1 to TRBJ2-3, with D possibly TRBD2 on 5 matching bases. The CDR3 is 15 amino acids. From germline, CDR1 is MNHNS and CDR2 SASEGT. Trimming cost V 2 bases and J 6 bases, with 15 bases left between them. CDR3 DNA: TGTGCCAGCAGTGAACAGGATCGAAGCGGCGATACGCAGTATTTT. This encodes CASSEQDRSGDTQYF.

The V and J genes are TRBV19 and TRBJ1-6; D remains ambiguous. The CDR3 contains 13 residues. V was cut by 9 bases and J by 0 bases, with 6 bases left in between. Per germline, CDR1 LNHDA and CDR2 SQIVND (reference sequence). The chain's CDR3 is CASQFSYNSPLHF. CDR3 bases: TGTGCCAGCCAGTTCTCCTATAATTCACCCCTCCACTTT.

The chain recombines TRBV28 with TRBJ1-1, with D possibly being TRBD1 (5 bases). Trimming pared 1 base from V and 6 bases from J, leaving 15 bases between. CDR3 length equals 15 residues. The germline V gene has CDR1 MDHEN and CDR2 SYDVKM. This CDR3 is CASSLSAGVVSEAFF. CDR3 DNA: TGTGCCAGCAGTTTATCTGCGGGGGTTGTATCTGAAGCTTTCTTT.

The table lists this clone with a few counts. V is TRBV4-3 and J is TRBJ2-7; no reliable D call. The V and J ends lost 1 base and 0 bases respectively, with 10 bases between them. Per the germline V gene, CDR1 is LGHNA and CDR2 is YSLEER. The CDR3 runs to 15 residues. The CDR3 DNA sequence: TGCGCCAGCAGCCAAGGTGAACTATTCTCCTACGAGCAGTACTTC. It is translated as CASSQGELFSYEQYF.

The chain carries TRBV9 and TRBJ2-7; D possibly corresponds to TRBD1 (6 bases). In germline, CDR1 is SGDLS, CDR2 YYNGEE. The CDR3 runs 13 residues. Trimming took off 4 bases at V and 3 bases at J, with 11 bases between the two ends. This CDR3 reads CASSLNRDYEQYF. CDR3 DNA: TGTGCCAGCAGCTTAAACAGGGACTACGAGCAGTACTTC.

V usage is TRBV28 and J usage is TRBJ2-7; D is perhaps TRBD2 (7 bases). CDR1 and CDR2 from the germline V gene are MDHEN and SYDVKM. The CDR3 loop spans 14 amino acids. V was cut by 8 bases and J by 3 bases, with 17 bases left in between. CDR3 in amino acids: CASGGGGYDYEQYF. The CDR3 DNA follows: TGTGCCAGCGGTGGGGGGGGCTACGACTACGAGCAGTACTTC.

The V and J genes are TRBV6-1 and TRBJ2-1; 15 bases fit TRBD2. The germline V gene has CDR1 MNHNS and CDR2 SASEGT. The CDR3 loop spans 16 amino acids. V lost 4 bases and J lost 8; bases outside the gene matches: 6. DNA for the CDR3: TGTGCCAGCAGTGGGGGACTAGCGGGAGGTCTCGATGAGCAGTTCTTC. The encoded protein is CASSGGLAGGLDEQFF.

The rearrangement joins TRBV5-6 to TRBJ1-6; 10 nucleotides align to TRBD1. The J segment lost 7 bases and the V segment lost 4 bases, leaving 11 bases of the junction unmatched. Germline V CDR1 and CDR2: SGHDT, YYEEEE. The CDR3 contains 17 residues. The CDR3 spells CASSLRQGATLNSPLHF. The CDR3 DNA is TGTGCCAGCAGCCTACGACAGGGGGCGACGCTCAATTCACCCCTCCACTTT.

The V and J genes are TRBV5-5 and TRBJ2-1; maybe TRBD1 (6 bases). V shed 5 bases and J shed 10 bases, with 16 bases lying between them. Looked up from germline, CDR1 is SGHKS and CDR2 is YYEKEE (reference sequence). The CDR3 loop spans 13 amino acids. The CDR3 loop reads CASRIKTGREQFF. CDR3 sequence (DNA): TGTGCCAGCAGGATTAAGACAGGAAGGGAGCAGTTCTTC.

This clone was counted ten times or more. This rearrangement joins TRBV19 to TRBJ2-7; 12 nucleotides align to TRBD2. The CDR3 totals 16 residues. The germline CDR1 and CDR2 sequences are LNHDA and SQIVND (reference sequence). J lost 2 bases, V lost 5 bases, and 7 bases had no gene match. This CDR3 reads CASSRGLAGGAYEQYF. DNA for the CDR3: TGTGCCAGTAGTCGTGGTCTAGCGGGAGGGGCCTACGAGCAGTACTTC.